Shown below are 30 T cell receptor beta chains from a single sample sequenced in a study of T-cell reconstitution after alpha-beta-depleted transplantation in children. The TCRbeta library incorporated unique molecular identifiers. In TCRdb, the PCR reads were re-called with MiXCR into one record per CDR3 protein. Of about 490,000 distinct CDR3 sequences in the sample, about 11% were seen once. The specimen was PBMCs, collected before TCRalphabeta/CD19-depleted stem cell transplant. Receptors originate from a child aged 2 to 15 with inherited bone marrow failure, due to receive a stem cell transplant.

This clonotype was counted at least ten times. The CDR3, as DNA: TGCGCCAGCAGCCAAGATACCGCTAGCGGAACCTACGAGCAGTACTTC. Its protein is CASSQDTASGTYEQYF. The chain combines TRBV4-3 with TRBJ2-7, with TRBD2 identical over 7 bases. The V and J ends lost 0 bases and 2 bases, in that order; junction bases with no gene match: 7. The CDR3 is 16 residues long. Looked up from germline, CDR1 is LGHNA and CDR2 is YSLEER.

The chain has TRBV12-3 or TRBV12-4 and TRBJ2-7; D assignment may be TRBD1 or TRBD2 (5 bases each). The CDR3 is 15 residues long. V was pared by 5 bases and J by 4 bases, with 18 bases between. The CDR3 loop reads CASSPGTAAGYEQYF. The CDR3 DNA sequence: TGTGCCAGCAGTCCAGGGACCGCCGCTGGTTACGAGCAGTACTTC.

Notes on this clonotype: One junction end does not reproduce the germline sequence, and a read error may be involved. The chain uses TRBV19 and TRBJ1-5; unclear D gene. CDR3 length: 15 amino acids. Germline V gene sequence: CDR1 LNHDA, CDR2 SQIVND (reference sequence). CDR3 coding DNA: TGTACCAGTAGTGAATGGGATGGCGGGTCTCAGCCCCAGCATTTT. It specifies CTSSEWDGGSQPQHF.

This clonotype was observed a handful of times. The V and J genes are TRBV6-2 or TRBV6-3 and TRBJ1-2; TRBD1 is a possible D gene (5 bases). V lost 3 bases, J lost 5 bases, and 10 bases lay in between. Germline V gene lookup returns CDR1 MNHEY and CDR2 SVGEGT. The length of the CDR3 is 13 residues. In DNA form, the CDR3 reads TGTGCCAGCAGTTATACAGGAACGTATGGCTACACCTTC. This sequence encodes CASSYTGTYGYTF.

Ten or more counts support this clonotype. V gene TRBV9 combines with J gene TRBJ2-7, with D unclear. The CDR3 totals 15 residues. V shed 0 bases and J shed 0 bases, with 10 bases lying between them. Per the germline V gene, CDR1 is SGDLS and CDR2 is YYNGEE. CDR3 amino acids: CASSVAGSFSYEQYF. The CDR3 DNA follows: TGTGCCAGCAGCGTAGCTGGCAGCTTCTCCTACGAGCAGTACTTC.

This rearrangement joins TRBV4-3 to TRBJ2-2; 12 bases agree with TRBD1. CDR1 and CDR2 (germline): LGHNA, YSLEER. The trim removed 4 bases at V and 6 bases at J, leaving 9 bases unmatched. The CDR3 extends over 17 amino acids. Here the CDR3 reads CASSPYSGQGAAGELFF. DNA of the CDR3: TGCGCCAGCAGCCCCTACTCGGGACAGGGGGCAGCCGGGGAGCTGTTTTTT.

The gene calls are TRBV7-8 and TRBJ1-2, with D perhaps matching TRBD1 (5 bases). The germline V and J ends were trimmed by 5 bases and 2 bases, with 12 bases remaining between them. The CDR3 is made up of 14 amino acids. Per germline, CDR1 SGHVS and CDR2 FQNEAQ. CDR3 residues: CASSPGTVNYGYTF. In nucleotides, the CDR3 is TGTGCCAGCAGCCCCGGGACGGTAAACTATGGCTACACCTTC.

In its sample, this clonotype was seen many times. The chain couples TRBV7-9 to TRBJ2-5; possible D gene TRBD1, 5 bases. V was cut by 5 bases and J by 0 bases, with 13 bases left in between. This CDR3 has 15 amino acids. Germline loops: CDR1 SEHNR, CDR2 FQNEAQ (reference sequence). This CDR3 reads CASSPRAGNQETQYF. CDR3 sequence (DNA): TGTGCCAGCAGCCCCCGAGCAGGGAACCAAGAGACCCAGTACTTC.

This clonotype was observed once. Just one base apart from a much larger clone, this may be a read error. This CDR3 is CASSPNPGAQFF. CDR3 nucleotide sequence: TGTGCCAGCAGCCCGAACCCCGGTGCGCAGTTCTTC. The chain links TRBV4-2 to TRBJ2-1; D uncertain. CDR1 is LGHNA, CDR2 YNFKEQ, per germline. The CDR3 sequence is 12 residues long. The V end lost 4 bases, the J end lost 12 bases, and 13 bases lay between the germline ends.

This clonotype came up a few times. V gene TRBV10-3 combines with J gene TRBJ2-2; 9 nucleotides match TRBD1. With V trimmed by 4 bases and J by 1 base, 10 bases remained unmatched. Germline V gene sequence: CDR1 ENHRY, CDR2 SYGVKD. The CDR3 consists of 18 residues. The CDR3 loop is CAISGDRATILNTGELFF. DNA for the CDR3: TGTGCCATCAGTGGGGACAGGGCCACCATACTGAACACCGGGGAGCTGTTTTTT.

The chain has TRBV5-1 and TRBJ2-3, with a weak D call TRBD1 (6 bases). The CDR3 covers 14 residues. Trimming shortened V by 5 bases and J by 3 bases, and 13 bases separated the two germline ends. Germline values: CDR1 SGHRS, CDR2 YFSETQ. The CDR3 DNA reads as TGCGCCAGCAGTTCGAGGGGGACGACAGATACGCAGTATTTT. This encodes CASSSRGTTDTQYF.

This clonotype has a count of ten or more. This sequence joins TRBV4-2 and TRBJ2-2, with 12 bases matching TRBD2. Trimming removed 7 bases from V and 3 bases from J; junction bases left unmatched: 12. The CDR3 is 18 amino acids. Looked up from germline, CDR1 is LGHNA and CDR2 is YNFKEQ. The CDR3 coding sequence is TGTGCCAGCAAACTGGGACTAGCGGGCCGATGGGACACCGGGGAGCTGTTTTTT. It specifies CASKLGLAGRWDTGELFF.

This clonotype was observed at least ten times. The chain has TRBV6-1 and TRBJ1-3; 8 bases align to TRBD1. Germline V gene data show CDR1 as MNHNS and CDR2 as SASEGT. The CDR3 length is 15 residues. Losses at the gene ends were 6 bases for V and 0 bases for J; bases not matched to a gene: 4. In DNA, the CDR3 is TGTGCCAGCAGCCCAGGGGGCTACTCTGGAAACACCATATATTTT. Residues: CASSPGGYSGNTIYF.

This clonotype was recorded at least ten times. The chain employs TRBV27 and TRBJ2-7; 7 bases are a match to TRBD1. The V and J ends lost 5 bases and 3 bases, in that order; junction bases with no gene match: 4. The CDR3 extends over 13 amino acids. Germline lookup yields CDR1 MNHEY and CDR2 SMNVEV (reference sequence). The CDR3, as DNA: TGTGCCAGCAGTGACAGGGCCCTCTACGAGCAGTACTTC. Encoded protein: CASSDRALYEQYF.

This clonotype appeared a single time. A much larger clone differs by one base, so this may be a read error. The CDR3 nucleotides read TGTGCCACATTAGCGGAACCTTACGAGCAGTACTTC. This codes for CATLAEPYEQYF. The chain carries TRBV6-2 or TRBV6-3 and TRBJ2-7, with D possibly matching TRBD2 (6 bases). This CDR3 contains 12 residues. From germline, CDR1 is MNHEY and CDR2 SVGEGT. Trimming took off 10 bases at V and 4 bases at J, with 14 bases between the two ends.

The rearrangement uses TRBV6-5 and TRBJ1-2; tentative D call: TRBD1 (5 bases). CDR1 is MNHEY and CDR2 is SVGAGI in the germline V gene. Trimming pared 0 bases from V and 7 bases from J, leaving 15 bases between. The CDR3 runs to 15 residues. The CDR3 reads CASSYSFAGRGGYTF. The CDR3 nucleotides are TGTGCCAGCAGTTACTCGTTTGCGGGGCGGGGTGGCTACACCTTC.

Many counts were recorded for this clonotype. The rearrangement uses TRBV18 and TRBJ2-1; tentative D call: TRBD2 (6 bases). Germline V gene lookup returns CDR1 KGHSH and CDR2 LQKENI. This CDR3 is built from 15 residues. V was trimmed by 1 base and J by 8 bases, leaving 15 bases between them. The CDR3 coding sequence is TGTGCCAGCTCACCACTTACCGGGGGATCCGATGAGCAGTTCTTC. As protein: CASSPLTGGSDEQFF.

In this sample, this clonotype turned up many times. The chain combines TRBV2 with TRBJ2-7; TRBD1 might be the D (6 bases). The CDR3 consists of 15 residues. V was pared by 3 bases and J by 4 bases, with 16 bases between. Germline CDR1 and CDR2: SNHLY and FYNNEI. In nucleotides, the CDR3 is TGTGCCAGCAGTGAGGGGGTAACAGGGAGTTACGAGCAGTACTTC. It encodes CASSEGVTGSYEQYF.

This clonotype was observed many times. V and J are TRBV12-3 or TRBV12-4 and TRBJ2-7; 10 nucleotides line up with TRBD1. CDR3 length equals 14 residues. V was pared by 5 bases and J by 3 bases, with 4 bases of the junction left unmatched. This CDR3 reads CASSARTGGYEQYF. The CDR3 nucleotides read TGTGCCAGCAGTGCCCGGACAGGGGGCTACGAGCAGTACTTC.

This clonotype was picked up many times. The chain combines TRBV15 with TRBJ2-2; possibly TRBD1 or TRBD2 for D (6 bases each). CDR1 is LNHNV, CDR2 YYDKDF, per germline (reference sequence). CDR3 length equals 12 residues. Deletions cut 8 bases from V and 4 bases from J, with 8 bases between. The CDR3 DNA follows: TGTGCCACCGGAGGGGGCACCGGGGAGCTGTTTTTT. This translates into CATGGGTGELFF.

At least ten counts were recorded for this clonotype. Here the CDR3 DNA reads TGCAGTGCTCCCAACTCTGACGGGAGAGCGGGAGTTCGGGGCGAGCAGTACTTC. It translates to CSAPNSDGRAGVRGEQYF. V usage is TRBV20-1 and J usage is TRBJ2-7; 8 nucleotides match TRBD2. V lost 5 bases to trimming and J lost 6 bases; unmatched junction nucleotides: 24. CDR1 and CDR2 from the germline V gene are DFQATT and SNEGSKA (reference sequence). The CDR3 length is 18 residues.

This clonotype was observed many times. The rearrangement uses TRBV3-1 and TRBJ2-1, with 16 bases lining up with TRBD2. V dropped 4 bases and J dropped 5; count of bases not matched to a gene: 8. Germline V lookup: CDR1 LGHDT, CDR2 YNNKEL (reference sequence). There are 18 residues in the CDR3. The CDR3: CASSPTGLAGGLDNEQFF. The CDR3 DNA sequence: TGTGCCAGCAGCCCGACGGGACTAGCGGGAGGGCTAGACAATGAGCAGTTCTTC.

The rearrangement uses TRBV20-1 and TRBJ2-2, with D hard to call. The CDR3 is made up of 14 amino acids. Germline assignment: CDR1 DFQATT and CDR2 SNEGSKA (reference sequence). V was pared by 4 bases and J by 6 bases, with 15 bases between. CDR3 loop: CSAKRSGLAGELFF. In DNA form, the CDR3 reads TGCAGTGCTAAGAGGTCCGGCTTAGCCGGGGAGCTGTTTTTT.

This clonotype was observed many times. This rearrangement joins TRBV29-1 to TRBJ2-1, with 10 bases matching TRBD1. V shed 4 bases, J shed 8 bases, and the junction held 5 bases outside the gene matches. Germline CDR1 and CDR2: SQVTM and ANQGSEA. CDR3 length: 13 residues. The CDR3 is CSVAGTGVDEQFF. The CDR3 bases are TGCAGCGTTGCCGGGACAGGGGTAGATGAGCAGTTCTTC.

In this sample, this clonotype turned up many times. The V call is TRBV3-1, the J call TRBJ2-1; tentatively, D is TRBD1 (5 bases). Germline V gene sequence: CDR1 LGHDT, CDR2 YNNKEL (reference sequence). This CDR3 region has 12 residues. V lost 4 bases to trimming and J lost 9 bases, with 10 bases between them. The CDR3 DNA reads as TGTGCCAGCAGCCGGGGCTATACTGAGCAGTTCTTC. Translating it yields CASSRGYTEQFF.

Concerning this clonotype itself: A single base separates this from a much larger clone, so it may be a read error. CDR3 amino acids: CASNQLRGPQETQYF. The CDR3 bases are TGCGCCAGCAACCAACTCAGGGGCCCTCAAGAGACCCAGTACTTC. V is TRBV4-3 and J is TRBJ2-5; possible D gene TRBD1, 6 bases. Germline CDR1 and CDR2: LGHNA and YSLEER. The CDR3 has 15 amino acids.

In this sample, this clonotype turned up many times. The chain is built from TRBV5-1 and TRBJ2-3, with 12 bases that match TRBD2. Trimming removed 1 base from V and 6 bases from J; junction bases left unmatched: 6. This CDR3 has 16 residues. Germline values: CDR1 SGHRS, CDR2 YFSETQ. The DNA of the CDR3 is TGCGCCAGCAGCTTGCCGGAGACTAGCGGGAGCGATACGCAGTATTTT. Its protein is CASSLPETSGSDTQYF. The complete variable domain, with remaining parts taken from reference TRBV5-1 and TRBJ2-3, reads KAGVTQTPRYLIKTRGQQVTLSCSPISGHRSVSWYQQTPGQGLQFLFEYFSETQRNKGNFPGRFSGRQFSNSRSEMNVSTLELGDSALYLCASSLPETSGSDTQYFGPGTRLTVL.

The J gene is TRBJ2-1, the V gene TRBV15; possibly TRBD2 for D (5 bases). The germline gives CDR1 LNHNV, CDR2 YYDKDF (reference sequence). There are 14 residues in the CDR3. V was pared by 0 bases and J by 8 bases, with 11 bases between. The CDR3 sequence: CATSRDRRADEQFF. CDR3 nucleotide sequence: TGTGCCACCAGCAGAGATCGGCGAGCGGATGAGCAGTTCTTC.

This clonotype was counted once. A read error is likely here: a far larger clone is one base away. This chain uses TRBV4-3 with TRBJ2-2; D remains ambiguous. The CDR3 is 11 amino acids. Trimming stripped 9 bases from V and 4 bases from J, with 6 bases between. Germline CDR1 and CDR2: LGHNA and YSLEER. The CDR3: CASRTTGELFF. DNA of the CDR3: TGCGCCAGTCGTACCACCGGGGAGCTGTTTTTT.

V and J are TRBV30 and TRBJ2-7; 8 positions agree with TRBD1. Germline CDR1 is GTSNPN and CDR2 is SVGIG (reference sequence). The J segment lost 1 base and the V segment lost 2 bases, leaving 7 bases of the junction unmatched. The CDR3 is 15 residues long. CDR3: CAWSKKTGGSYEQYF. In DNA form, the CDR3 reads TGTGCCTGGAGTAAAAAAACAGGGGGGTCCTACGAGCAGTACTTC. Together with reference TRBV30 and TRBJ2-7, the CDR3 gives the full variable domain: SQTIHQWPATLVQPVGSPLSLECTVEGTSNPNLYWYRQAAGRGLQLLFYSVGIGQISSEVPQNLSASRPQDRQFILSSKKLLLSDSGFYLCAWSKKTGGSYEQYFGPGTRLTVT.